This TCR beta chain was recorded in a study of lymphopenia after photon versus proton radiotherapy. Study-wide results and limits: Only patients who died were analyzed for survival; proton advantage is unproven. Post-nadir diversity loss with photons came from oligoclonal expansion, particularly CD8+ Temra cells.

The data were produced by immunoSEQ multiplex PCR, yet TCRdb's version contains in-frame clones alone and is incomplete. The table has tens of thousands of clones, 90% seen once. In the case of this clone: Its cognate antigen is unknown.

This sequence was found in a woman aged 50 to 65 with cholangiocarcinoma. The material sequenced was peripheral blood, taken from a patient treated with photon-based radiotherapy.

CDR3 residues: CASSLPKTEAFF. CDR3 nucleotides: TGTGCCAGCAGTCTTCCGAAGACTGAAGCTTTCTTT. The genes are TRBV7-9 and TRBJ1-1; D remains ambiguous. Germline V CDR1 and CDR2: SEHNR, FQNEAQ (reference sequence). The length of the CDR3 is 12 residues. Trimming took 6 bases from V and 5 from J, leaving 10 bases between them.